This TCR beta chain was sequenced during a study of vaccination and CD4 T cells after COVID-19. On the study more broadly: Stimulation of cells relied on overlapping spike peptides derived from SARS-CoV-2, HCoV-NL63, HCoV-OC43 and HCoV-229E.

With the Oncomine TCR Beta short-read assay, DNA from cultured CD4+ T cells was sequenced. MiXCR, run by TCRdb on the PCR reads, gives a single entry per CDR3 protein. The sample has 8,000 to 10,000 distinct CDR3 sequences; more than 35% are singletons. A note on this clonotype: The antigen is unknown.

The V gene's germline CDR1 is DFQATT and CDR2 SNEGSKA (reference sequence). The V gene lost 0 bases and the J gene lost 0 bases, with 10 bases spanning the gap. There are 15 residues in the CDR3. Indicated treatment: roughly 10-day PBMC culture with coronavirus spike peptide pools or control peptides (ViraFEST assay). Samples of CD4+ T cells were obtained from the unexposed donor before the COVID-19 pandemic (2011-2018). What was sequenced was CD4+ T cells from blood, cultured in vitro. The chain carries TRBV20-1 and TRBJ2-3, with D uncertain. The origin of this receptor is a human donor in good health. CDR3 region: CSARDLTGSTDTQYF. In DNA, the CDR3 is TGCAGTGCTAGAGATCTAACCGGAAGCACAGATACGCAGTATTTT.